The 7 T cell receptor beta chains below were found in one sample sequenced in a study of cytomegalovirus exposure and HLA in healthy donors. Clones were sequenced by immunoSEQ multiplex PCR, and TCRdb holds only the in-frame ones, with some missing. The sample has approximately 270,000 clones; more than 75% are singletons. The specimen sequenced was PBMCs. These receptors were collected from a man between 18 and 29 years old in good health and CMV-seropositive.

This chain links TRBV6-1 with TRBJ2-5; D remains ambiguous. This CDR3 spans 11 amino acids. Trimming shortened V by 2 bases and J by 5 bases, and 3 bases separated the two germline ends. CDR1 and CDR2 from the germline V gene are MNHNS and SASEGT. CDR3: CASSERETQYF. The CDR3 bases are TGTGCCAGCAGTGAAAGGGAGACCCAGTACTTC.

V gene TRBV5-6 combines with J gene TRBJ1-1; D perhaps matches TRBD1 (5 bases). Per the germline V gene, CDR1 is SGHDT and CDR2 is YYEEEE. The CDR3 runs to 19 residues. Trimming shortened V by 0 bases and J by 1 base, and 22 bases separated the two germline ends. CDR3 coding DNA: TGTGCCAGCAGCTTGGAGGGTACGGTGGGGGTCACCGCGAACACTGAAGCTTTCTTT. The encoded protein is CASSLEGTVGVTANTEAFF. Looking up the rest from reference TRBV5-6 and TRBJ1-1 gives the full variable domain: DAGVTQSPTHLIKTRGQQVTLRCSPKSGHDTVSWYQQALGQGPQFIFQYYEEEERQRGNFPDRFSGHQFPNYSSELNVNALLLGDSALYLCASSLEGTVGVTANTEAFFGQGTRLTVV.

The chain carries TRBV27 and TRBJ2-3; TRBD2 matches 7 bases. Germline V gene sequence: CDR1 MNHEY, CDR2 SMNVEV (reference sequence). The length of the CDR3 is 16 residues. V lost 2 bases and J lost 4; bases outside the gene matches: 9. The CDR3 nucleotides are TGTGCCAGCAGTTTAGGGGAGGCGGGAGTCTCAGATACGCAGTATTTT. Translation: CASSLGEAGVSDTQYF.

The gene calls are TRBV27 and TRBJ2-1; 8 nucleotides agree with TRBD1. CDR1 is MNHEY and CDR2 is SMNVEV in the germline V gene (reference sequence). V shed 4 bases and J 9 bases; nucleotides not matched to a gene: 14. The CDR3 spans 16 residues. Written as DNA, the CDR3 is TGTGCCAGCAGTTCTCGGACAGGGAGTGTGAGCGGTGAGCAGTTCTTC. Protein sequence: CASSSRTGSVSGEQFF.

CDR3 DNA sequence: TGTGCCAGCAGCTCCCTCCCGGGTGGAGGCTACACCTTC. Its protein product is CASSSLPGGGYTF. This chain connects TRBV7-3 to TRBJ1-2; D gene ambiguous. The CDR3 contains 13 residues. Per germline, CDR1 SGHTA and CDR2 FQGTGA. The V gene lost 4 bases and the J gene lost 8 bases, with 14 bases spanning the gap.

This clone was seen a handful of times. The V call is TRBV19, the J call TRBJ1-2, with D unresolved. Germline V lookup: CDR1 LNHDA, CDR2 SQIVND (reference sequence). There are 15 residues in the CDR3. V was pared by 4 bases and J by 5 bases, with 17 bases between. DNA of the CDR3: TGTGCCAGTAGTACCTCCCCCCTGGGAGAGTATGGCTACACCTTC. Its protein product is CASSTSPLGEYGYTF.

The chain uses TRBV27 and TRBJ2-1; 10 bases are a match to TRBD2. The CDR3 consists of 14 residues. The J segment lost 7 bases and the V segment lost 11 bases, leaving 11 bases of the junction unmatched. The germline gives CDR1 MNHEY, CDR2 SMNVEV (reference sequence). CDR3 nucleotide sequence: TGTGCCTCTCAGGCTAGCGGGAGCTGGAATGAGCAGTTCTTC. It is translated as CASQASGSWNEQFF.